This T cell receptor (beta chain) was profiled in a study of T-cell reconstitution after alpha-beta-depleted transplantation in children. V was trimmed by 0 bases and J by 4 bases, leaving 3 bases between them. The CDR3 length is 12 residues. Germline values: CDR1 SGHRS, CDR2 YFSETQ. Library preparation (for TCRbeta) was performed with unique molecular identifiers. One entry per CDR3 protein results from TCRdb running MiXCR on the PCR reads. The sample contains 670,000 or so distinct CDR3 sequences, about an eighth of which appear only once. This clonotype was counted at least ten times. As yet, its antigen is unknown. General study results and limits: T-cell counts and diversity were attributed mostly to newly produced T cells one year after transplant. As was reported, about two months after transplant, alpha-beta T cells came from several hundred expanded graft clones.

The chain links TRBV5-1 to TRBJ2-3; D remains ambiguous. The clonotype was recovered from a girl aged 2 to 10 with congenital amegakaryocytic thrombocytopenia, due to receive a stem cell transplant. Sequencing used PBMCs, obtained before TCRalphabeta/CD19-depleted stem cell transplant. CDR3 sequence: CASSLAADTQYF. In DNA form, the CDR3 reads TGCGCCAGCAGCTTGGCGGCAGATACGCAGTATTTT.